This TCR beta chain was sequenced in a study of T cell responses to AZD1222 COVID-19 vaccine. Overall study context: Second-dose intervals of approximately 4 or approximately 12 weeks were pooled.

General observations from the study: The donors showed a predominance of white British ancestry and of females, with possible underestimation of clonal diversity. Vaccine-associated CD4 TCRs spanned spike, dominant at 160-218 and 743-854.

Some clones are missing from TCRdb's copy, which holds only in-frame ones; the method was immunoSEQ multiplex PCR. The profile shows about 110,000 clones, roughly nine tenths of them singletons. CDR1 SQVTM and CDR2 ANQGSEA come from the germline V gene. The V gene lost 7 bases and the J gene lost 10 bases, with 11 bases spanning the gap. The CDR3 is made up of 10 amino acids. A remark on this clone: Its specificity is unknown.

The receptor's source is an adult in good health. Sequenced here: peripheral blood, sampled on day 0 of AZD1222 vaccination. This chain uses TRBV29-1 with TRBJ2-1; D not resolved. CDR3 bases: TGCAGCGCAGGCTCCGGGGAGCAGTTCTTC. Its protein product is CSAGSGEQFF.